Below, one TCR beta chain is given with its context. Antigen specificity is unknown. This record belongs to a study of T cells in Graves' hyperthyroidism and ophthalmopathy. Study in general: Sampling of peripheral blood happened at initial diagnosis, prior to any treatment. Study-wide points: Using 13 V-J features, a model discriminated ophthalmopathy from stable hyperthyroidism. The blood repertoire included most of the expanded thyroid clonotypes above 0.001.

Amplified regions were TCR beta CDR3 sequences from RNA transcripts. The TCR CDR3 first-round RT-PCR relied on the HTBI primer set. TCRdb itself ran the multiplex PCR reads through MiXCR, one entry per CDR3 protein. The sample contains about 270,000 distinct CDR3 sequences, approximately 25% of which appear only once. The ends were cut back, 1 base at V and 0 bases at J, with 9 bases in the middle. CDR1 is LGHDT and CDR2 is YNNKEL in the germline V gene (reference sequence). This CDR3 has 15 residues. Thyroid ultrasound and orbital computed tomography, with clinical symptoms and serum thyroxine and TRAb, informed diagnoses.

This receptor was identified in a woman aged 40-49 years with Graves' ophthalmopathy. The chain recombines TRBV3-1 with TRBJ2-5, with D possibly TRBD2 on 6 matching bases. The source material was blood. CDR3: CASSQARGNQETQYF. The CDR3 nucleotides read TGTGCCAGCAGCCAAGCCCGGGGGAACCAAGAGACCCAGTACTTC.